The 25 T cell receptor beta chains below come from one sample, sequenced in a study of blood T cells in healthy people across ages. A J-beta primer mix and a sample-barcoded 5' primer were used in a second PCR of about 7 to 12 cycles. TCRdb re-called the 5' RACE reads through MiXCR, storing one row per CDR3 protein. The profile shows over a million distinct CDR3 sequences, under 45% of them singletons. Input material: blood. The receptor source for this set is a woman aged 60-75 years in good health.

The genes are TRBV5-1 and TRBJ2-7, with D tentatively TRBD1 or TRBD2 (6 bases each). Trimming removed 1 base at V and 0 bases at J, with 14 bases between. Germline-derived CDR1 and CDR2 are SGHRS and YFSETQ. The CDR3 extends over 16 amino acids. In nucleotides, the CDR3 is TGCGCCAGCAGCTTGAATTTAGGGGGGCCCTCCTACGAGCAGTACTTC. Its translation: CASSLNLGGPSYEQYF.

The chain combines TRBV14 with TRBJ1-6; D is ambiguous. The germline V and J ends were trimmed by 0 bases and 4 bases, with 7 bases remaining between them. The CDR3 is made up of 15 amino acids. Germline loops: CDR1 SGHDN, CDR2 FVKESK. The CDR3 DNA is TGTGCCAGCAGCCAAGATTACGGATATAATTCACCCCTCCACTTT. Protein sequence: CASSQDYGYNSPLHF.

J is TRBJ2-7 and V is TRBV27; TRBD2 matches 7 bases. The junction had 11 bases not matched to a gene; V was cut back by 8 bases and J by 4 bases. The CDR3 is 14 residues long. Looked up from germline, CDR1 is MNHEY and CDR2 is SMNVEV (reference sequence). This CDR3 reads CASQMWGRAYEQYF. The DNA of the CDR3 is TGTGCCAGCCAGATGTGGGGGAGGGCATACGAGCAGTACTTC.

As for this clonotype: A read error may produce the germline difference seen at one junction end. The rearrangement joins TRBV12-3 or TRBV12-4 to TRBJ2-6; D ambiguous. The CDR3 runs to 16 residues. The CDR3 loop reads CTSSSFVQTGANVLTF. The CDR3 region has the DNA TGTACCAGCAGTTCCTTCGTTCAGACTGGGGCCAACGTCCTGACTTTC.

This clonotype was observed a handful of times. The rearrangement joins TRBV12-3 or TRBV12-4 to TRBJ2-4; TRBD1 matches 7 bases. The V and J ends lost 5 bases and 7 bases, in that order; junction bases with no gene match: 8. The CDR3 sequence is 14 residues long. The CDR3 protein is CASSPRQGINIQYF. The CDR3 nucleotides are TGTGCCAGCAGTCCCCGACAGGGTATTAACATTCAGTACTTC.

V and J are TRBV27 and TRBJ2-3; TRBD1 or TRBD2 may be the D gene (5 bases each). Germline loops: CDR1 MNHEY, CDR2 SMNVEV (reference sequence). The CDR3 runs to 14 residues. Between the trimmed V and J ends, which lost 5 bases and 4 bases, there was a span of 13 bases. CDR3 sequence (DNA): TGTGCCAGCAGTGCCCGGGGCGTTTCAGATACGCAGTATTTT. Amino acids: CASSARGVSDTQYF.

The chain joins TRBV2 to TRBJ2-3, with D unresolved. V was cut by 6 bases and J by 2 bases, with 9 bases left in between. This CDR3 region has 13 residues. Germline lookup yields CDR1 SNHLY and CDR2 FYNNEI. The CDR3 protein is CASRFGYTDTQYF. The CDR3 nucleotides are TGTGCCAGCAGATTTGGATACACAGATACGCAGTATTTT.

This clonotype was counted between two and nine times. The J gene is TRBJ1-2, the V gene TRBV27, with TRBD1 matching 8 bases. The CDR3 is 15 residues long. The V segment lost 0 bases and the J segment 4 bases; nucleotides outside the gene matches: 4. Germline CDR1 is MNHEY and CDR2 is SMNVEV (reference sequence). This CDR3 reads CASSLSPGQVYGYTF. DNA of the CDR3: TGTGCCAGCAGTTTATCCCCGGGACAGGTCTATGGCTACACCTTC.

A few counts support this clonotype. This chain uses TRBV9 with TRBJ2-1; 10 nucleotides match TRBD2. The CDR3 length is 16 residues. Germline CDR1 SGDLS, CDR2 YYNGEE. V trimming: 4 bases; J trimming: 7 bases; junction bases outside the gene matches: 11. This CDR3 is CASSRSRTSGENEQFF. Here the CDR3 DNA reads TGTGCCAGCAGCCGTTCTCGGACTAGCGGAGAAAATGAGCAGTTCTTC.

The J gene is TRBJ2-1, the V gene TRBV19, with a possible D match to TRBD2 (6 bases). The length of the CDR3 is 14 residues. Deletions cut 6 bases from V and 11 bases from J, with 20 bases between. Looked up from germline, CDR1 is LNHDA and CDR2 is SQIVND (reference sequence). In DNA, the CDR3 is TGTGCCAGTAGCACCCCCGGGAGTCTGACTAAGCAGTTCTTC. Residues: CASSTPGSLTKQFF.

The CDR3 DNA follows: TGTGCCAGCAGCCGGACAGGGGGCCACCGGAACGAGCAGTACTTC. Encoded protein: CASSRTGGHRNEQYF. J is TRBJ2-7 and V is TRBV7-6; 11 bases map to TRBD1. Looked up from germline, CDR1 is SGHVS and CDR2 is FNYEAQ. The CDR3 consists of 15 residues. Trimming at V came to 5 bases and at J to 5 bases, leaving 8 bases not matched to a gene. The full variable domain, in which reference TRBV7-6 and TRBJ2-7 provide the parts outside the CDR3, is GAGVSQSPRYKVTKRGQDVALRCDPISGHVSLYWYRQALGQGPEFLTYFNYEAQQDKSGLPNDRFSAERPEGSISTLTIQRTEQRDSAMYRCASSRTGGHRNEQYFGPGTRLTVT.

This chain uses TRBV2 with TRBJ1-4, with D perhaps TRBD1 (5 bases). From germline, CDR1 is SNHLY and CDR2 FYNNEI. V was shortened by 1 base and J by 7 bases, with 19 bases between the two germline ends. This CDR3 has 17 amino acids. CDR3 bases: TGTGCCAGCAGTGAAGTGAAGCTGGCGGGGGAAGGTGAAAAACTGTTTTTT. This translates into CASSEVKLAGEGEKLFF.

This chain connects TRBV5-1 to TRBJ1-1; 7 bases map to TRBD1. The germline CDR1 and CDR2 sequences are SGHRS and YFSETQ. The CDR3 is made up of 16 amino acids. Germline trimming cut 0 bases from V and 4 bases from J; bases unmatched to any gene: 9. The CDR3 protein is CASSLAGQGEGTEAFF. As DNA, the CDR3 is TGCGCCAGCAGCTTGGCCGGGCAGGGGGAGGGCACTGAAGCTTTCTTT.

J is TRBJ2-5 and V is TRBV3-1; the match to TRBD2 covers 14 bases. The CDR3 is made up of 15 amino acids. With V trimmed by 6 bases and J by 3 bases, 3 bases remained unmatched. Germline V gene sequence: CDR1 LGHDT, CDR2 YNNKEL (reference sequence). CDR3 sequence reads: CASRTGLAGEETQYF. The CDR3 DNA reads TGTGCCAGCAGGACGGGACTAGCGGGAGAAGAGACCCAGTACTTC.

This clonotype was seen repeatedly, ten times or more. The junction departs from the called germline gene at one end, perhaps through a read error. CDR3 region: CASSSGQGADTQYF. The DNA for the CDR3 is TGTGCCAGCAGCTCGGGACAGGGCGCAGATACGCAGTATTTT. V and J are TRBV5-1 and TRBJ2-3; 9 bases match TRBD1. From germline, CDR1 is SGHRS and CDR2 YFSETQ. The CDR3 loop spans 14 amino acids.

The chain recombines TRBV2 with TRBJ1-2; tentatively, D is TRBD1 (6 bases). V dropped 5 bases and J dropped 3 bases, with 16 bases sitting between them. The CDR3 consists of 15 residues. Germline-derived CDR1 and CDR2 are SNHLY and FYNNEI. The chain's CDR3 is CASSTTGTTDYGYTF. Here the CDR3 DNA reads TGTGCCAGCAGTACTACAGGGACGACTGACTATGGCTACACCTTC.

This clonotype was found a few times. The chain combines TRBV19 with TRBJ2-1; 7 nucleotides align to TRBD1. Germline-derived CDR1 and CDR2 are LNHDA and SQIVND (reference sequence). The junction had 7 bases not matched to a gene; V was cut back by 6 bases and J by 5 bases. The CDR3 is made up of 14 amino acids. The CDR3 is CASSTGTDHNEQFF. As DNA, the CDR3 is TGTGCCAGTAGCACCGGGACAGACCACAATGAGCAGTTCTTC.

This clonotype was seen once. V usage is TRBV7-2 and J usage is TRBJ2-2; D unclear. This CDR3 is built from 14 residues. The ends were cut back, 6 bases at V and 8 bases at J, with 16 bases in the middle. Looked up from germline, CDR1 is SGHTA and CDR2 is FQGNSA. Here the CDR3 DNA reads TGTGCCAGCAGGTCCGGCCCGCAGGAAGGGGAGCTGTTTTTT. This codes for CASRSGPQEGELFF.

The rearrangement links TRBV27 to TRBJ2-5; 7 nucleotides agree with TRBD1. The CDR3 runs to 14 residues. Trimming at V came to 5 bases and at J to 5 bases, leaving 8 bases not matched to a gene. Per germline, CDR1 MNHEY and CDR2 SMNVEV (reference sequence). CDR3 nucleotide sequence: TGTGCCAGCAGTGCTAGACAGGGCCCGGAGACCCAGTACTTC. This gives the protein CASSARQGPETQYF.

This clonotype was seen more than once but under ten times. J is TRBJ2-1 and V is TRBV11-2; TRBD2 matches 13 bases. V trimming: 5 bases; J trimming: 7 bases; junction bases outside the gene matches: 11. CDR1 SGHAT and CDR2 FQNNGV come from the germline V gene. This CDR3 has 17 residues. The CDR3 DNA follows: TGTGCCAGCAGCCCCCGGACTAGCGGGAGTTTAAGGAATGAGCAGTTCTTC. Its translation is CASSPRTSGSLRNEQFF.

V gene TRBV6-2 or TRBV6-3 combines with J gene TRBJ1-2; D not certain. Germline V gene lookup returns CDR1 MNHEY and CDR2 SVGEGT. This CDR3 contains 12 residues. V shed 7 bases and J shed 3 bases, with 9 bases lying between them. CDR3 loop: CASTASDYGYTF. The DNA for the CDR3 is TGTGCCAGCACCGCTTCGGACTATGGCTACACCTTC.

The count of this clonotype is one. This chain connects TRBV7-9 to TRBJ2-3; 14 bases are shared with TRBD2. The CDR3 sequence is 16 residues long. With V trimmed by 6 bases and J by 2 bases, 4 bases remained unmatched. Per the germline V gene, CDR1 is SEHNR and CDR2 is FQNEAQ (reference sequence). The CDR3 coding sequence is TGTGCCAGCAGGGGACTAGCGGGAGCTCCCACAGATACGCAGTATTTT. It codes for CASRGLAGAPTDTQYF.

This rearrangement joins TRBV15 to TRBJ2-5, with TRBD1 identical over 9 bases. Gene TRBJ2-7 matches the end of the DNA better, so the J call may be wrong. Germline V lookup: CDR1 LNHNV, CDR2 YYDKDF (reference sequence). The CDR3 extends over 15 amino acids. The CDR3 sequence is CATSRDGTGLDEQYF. CDR3 nucleotides: TGTGCCACCAGCAGAGATGGGACAGGGCTCGACGAGCAGTACTTC.

The V and J genes are TRBV4-2 and TRBJ2-1; D remains ambiguous. The CDR3 spans 19 residues. Germline loops: CDR1 LGHNA, CDR2 YNFKEQ. The V and J ends lost 2 bases and 2 bases respectively, with 22 bases between them. The CDR3, as DNA: TGTGCCAGCAGCCAACAATCGGCCAAGTGGACCCGGGCCTACAATGAGCAGTTCTTC. Residues: CASSQQSAKWTRAYNEQFF.

As for this clonotype: An end of the junction does not agree with germline; a read error may underlie this. This chain links TRBV5-1 with TRBJ2-1; the match to TRBD2 covers 7 bases. The CDR3 consists of 15 residues. Per the germline V gene, CDR1 is SGHRS and CDR2 is YFSETQ. The CDR3 loop is CASSWGGSSYNKQFF. The CDR3 DNA follows: TGCGCCAGCAGCTGGGGAGGGAGCTCCTACAATAAGCAGTTCTTC. Using reference TRBV5-1 and TRBJ2-1 for the parts outside the CDR3, the full variable domain is KAGVTQTPRYLIKTRGQQVTLSCSPISGHRSVSWYQQTPGQGLQFLFEYFSETQRNKGNFPGRFSGRQFSNSRSEMNVSTLELGDSALYLCASSWGGSSYNKQFFGPGTRLTVL.